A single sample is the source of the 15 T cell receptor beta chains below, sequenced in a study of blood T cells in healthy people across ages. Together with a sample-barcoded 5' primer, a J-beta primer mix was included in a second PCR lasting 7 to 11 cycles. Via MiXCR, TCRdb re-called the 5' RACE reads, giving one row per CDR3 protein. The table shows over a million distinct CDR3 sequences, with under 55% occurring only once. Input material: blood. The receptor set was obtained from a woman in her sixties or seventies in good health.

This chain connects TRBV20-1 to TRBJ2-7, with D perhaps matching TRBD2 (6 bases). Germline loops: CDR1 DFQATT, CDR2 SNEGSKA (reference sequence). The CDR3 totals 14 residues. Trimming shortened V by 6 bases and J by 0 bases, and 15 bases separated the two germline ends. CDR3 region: CSANTSFSSYEQYF. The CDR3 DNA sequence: TGCAGTGCCAACACTAGCTTCTCCTCCTACGAGCAGTACTTC.

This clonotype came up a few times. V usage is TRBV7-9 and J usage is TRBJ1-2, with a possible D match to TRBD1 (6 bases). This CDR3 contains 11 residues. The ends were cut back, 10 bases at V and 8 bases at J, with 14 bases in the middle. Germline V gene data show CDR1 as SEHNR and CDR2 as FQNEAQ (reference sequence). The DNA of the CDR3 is TGTGCCACCTCTAGTGGGGGCGGCTACACCTTC. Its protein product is CATSSGGGYTF. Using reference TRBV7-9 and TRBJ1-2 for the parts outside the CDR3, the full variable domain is DTGVSQNPRHKITKRGQNVTFRCDPISEHNRLYWYRQTLGQGPEFLTYFQNEAQLEKSRLLSDRFSAERPKGSFSTLEIQRTEQGDSAMYLCATSSGGGYTFGSGTRLTVV.

The CDR3 DNA reads as TGTGCCTCAGGGGGCGGTCGAGCGAGCACAGATACGCAGTATTTT. Amino acid sequence: CASGGGRASTDTQYF. This chain joins TRBV30 and TRBJ2-3; 8 bases map to TRBD1. The CDR3 is made up of 15 amino acids. From germline, CDR1 is GTSNPN and CDR2 SVGIG (reference sequence). V lost 7 bases to trimming and J lost 0 bases; unmatched junction nucleotides: 9.

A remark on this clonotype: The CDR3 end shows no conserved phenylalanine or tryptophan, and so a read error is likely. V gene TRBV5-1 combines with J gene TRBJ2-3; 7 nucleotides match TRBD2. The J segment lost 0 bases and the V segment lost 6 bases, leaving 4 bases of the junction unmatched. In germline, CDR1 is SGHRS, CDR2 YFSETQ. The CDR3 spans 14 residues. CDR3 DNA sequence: TGCGCCAGCAAACTAGCGACTAGCACAGATACGCAGTATTCT. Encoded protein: CASKLATSTDTQYS.

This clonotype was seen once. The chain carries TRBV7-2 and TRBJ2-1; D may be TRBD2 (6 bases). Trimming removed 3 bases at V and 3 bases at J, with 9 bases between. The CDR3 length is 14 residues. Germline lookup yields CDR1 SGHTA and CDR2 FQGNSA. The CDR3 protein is CASSLREVYNEQFF. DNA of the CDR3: TGTGCCAGCAGCTTGAGGGAGGTCTACAATGAGCAGTTCTTC. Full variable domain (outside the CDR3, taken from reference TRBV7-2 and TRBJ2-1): GAGVSQSPSNKVTEKGKDVELRCDPISGHTALYWYRQSLGQGLEFLIYFQGNSAPDKSGLPSDRFSAERTGGSVSTLTIQRTQQEDSAVYLCASSLREVYNEQFFGPGTRLTVL.

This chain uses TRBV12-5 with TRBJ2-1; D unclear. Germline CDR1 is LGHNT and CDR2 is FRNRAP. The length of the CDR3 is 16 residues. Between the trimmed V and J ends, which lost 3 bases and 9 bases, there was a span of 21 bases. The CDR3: CASGFGSLYRTGEQFF. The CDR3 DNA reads TGTGCTAGTGGTTTTGGTAGTCTGTACCGTACGGGTGAGCAGTTCTTC.

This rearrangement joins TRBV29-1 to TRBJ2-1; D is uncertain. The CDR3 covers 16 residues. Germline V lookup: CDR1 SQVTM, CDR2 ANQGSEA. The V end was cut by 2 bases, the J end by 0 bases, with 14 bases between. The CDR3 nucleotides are TGCAGCGTTGAACCACCTTTGGCCAGCTCCTACAATGAGCAGTTCTTC. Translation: CSVEPPLASSYNEQFF.

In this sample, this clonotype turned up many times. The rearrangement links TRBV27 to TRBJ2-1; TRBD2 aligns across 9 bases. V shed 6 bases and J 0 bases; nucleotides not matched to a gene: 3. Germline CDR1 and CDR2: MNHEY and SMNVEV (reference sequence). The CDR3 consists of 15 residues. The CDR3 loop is CASRIAGASYNEQFF. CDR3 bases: TGTGCCAGCAGAATAGCGGGGGCCTCCTACAATGAGCAGTTCTTC.

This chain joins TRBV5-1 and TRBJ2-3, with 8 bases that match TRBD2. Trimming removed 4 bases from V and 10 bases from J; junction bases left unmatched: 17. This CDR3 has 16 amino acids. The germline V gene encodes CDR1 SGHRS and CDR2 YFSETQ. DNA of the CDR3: TGCGCCAGCAGCCTGGGACTAGGGACCGCTAGAAGTCCGCAGTATTTT. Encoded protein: CASSLGLGTARSPQYF.

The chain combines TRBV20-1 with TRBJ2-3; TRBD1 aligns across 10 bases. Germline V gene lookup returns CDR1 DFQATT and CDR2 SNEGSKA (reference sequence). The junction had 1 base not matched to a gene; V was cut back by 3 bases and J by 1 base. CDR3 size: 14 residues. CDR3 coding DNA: TGCAGTGCTAGGGGGACAGGGGGCACAGATACGCAGTATTTT. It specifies CSARGTGGTDTQYF.

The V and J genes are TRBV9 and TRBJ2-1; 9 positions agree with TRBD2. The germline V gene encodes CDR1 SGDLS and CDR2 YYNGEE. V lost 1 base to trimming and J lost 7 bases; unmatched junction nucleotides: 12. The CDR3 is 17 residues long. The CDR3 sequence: CASSVLSSGIGSNEQFF. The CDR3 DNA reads TGTGCCAGCAGCGTACTATCTAGCGGGATAGGGTCGAATGAGCAGTTCTTC.

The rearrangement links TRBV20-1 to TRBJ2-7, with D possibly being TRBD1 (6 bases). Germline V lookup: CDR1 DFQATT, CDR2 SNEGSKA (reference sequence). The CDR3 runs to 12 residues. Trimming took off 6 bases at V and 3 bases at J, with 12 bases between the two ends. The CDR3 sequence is CSAQLTGYEQYF. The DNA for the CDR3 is TGCAGTGCCCAGTTGACAGGCTACGAGCAGTACTTC.

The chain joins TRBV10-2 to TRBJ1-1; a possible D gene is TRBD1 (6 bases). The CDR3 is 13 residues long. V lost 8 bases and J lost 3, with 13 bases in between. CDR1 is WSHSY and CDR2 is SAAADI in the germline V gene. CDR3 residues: CASGSPGDTEAFF. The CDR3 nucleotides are TGCGCCAGCGGCAGCCCAGGGGACACTGAAGCTTTCTTT.

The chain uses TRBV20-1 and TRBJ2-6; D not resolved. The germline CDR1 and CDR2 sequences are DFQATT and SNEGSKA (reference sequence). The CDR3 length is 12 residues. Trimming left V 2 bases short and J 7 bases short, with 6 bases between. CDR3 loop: CSARQAANVLTF. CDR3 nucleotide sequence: TGCAGTGCTAGACAGGCAGCCAACGTCCTGACTTTC.

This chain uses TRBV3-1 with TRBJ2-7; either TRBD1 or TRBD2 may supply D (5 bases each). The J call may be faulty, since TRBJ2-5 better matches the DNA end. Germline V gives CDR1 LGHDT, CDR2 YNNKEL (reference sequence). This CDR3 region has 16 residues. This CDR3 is CASSPRVGAGGETQYF. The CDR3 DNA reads TGTGCCAGCAGCCCCCGGGTAGGGGCTGGCGGGGAGACCCAGTACTTC.